This TCR beta chain was sequenced during a study of beta chain features in type 1 diabetes listed by TCRdb under 2018. As for the study more broadly: Mean age, gender distribution, total cell number and subset yield were not different between patients and healthy donors. The study compared TCRB repertoires of sorted circulating CD4+ T cell subsets between recently diagnosed type 1 diabetes patients and matched healthy donors. A total of 90 million to 130 million sorted cells were examined across all samples, and a strong correlation was observed between cell number per subset and RNA yield. Whereas all 28 donors provided naive and central memory subsets, regulatory and stem cell-like memory subsets were isolated from just 8 patients and roughly 8 healthy donors. General conclusions and limits of the study: Naive, central memory and regulatory TCRB repertoires appeared more similar among patients than among healthy donors. Because cDNA rather than genomic DNA was sequenced, highly expressing activated cells could have been over-represented, although no difference in activation and CD3 levels was found between groups. At VDJ recombination sites, patients with type 1 diabetes made fewer insertions and deleted more nucleotides, a pattern implying thymic rearrangement abnormalities. Only small numbers of individuals were included in the HLA sub-analyses, which left unresolved whether HLA type had any influence on TCRB rearrangement. PCR might favor shorter templates, but patient and control samples were amplified and corrected together, so any skew would affect both groups equally. In all four CD4+ subsets, TCRB CDR3 length was moderately but significantly shorter in type 1 diabetes patients.

As to this clone: Its antigen target is currently unknown. No qualities accompany the bases; no much larger clone lies one base away.

The High Capacity cDNA Reverse Transcription Kit was used to reverse transcribe all of the isolated RNA, meaning that expressed TCRB transcripts were what got sequenced. Deep immunoSEQ sequencing was performed on naive, central memory and regulatory T cell samples, with an average of roughly 3.6 million total reads per sample. Sorted cells were lysed in RLT buffer, and RNA was extracted using DNase-treated RNeasy Micro or Mini kits according to cell number. To prevent cross-contamination, each cell subset was processed individually, whereas patient and healthy donor samples were processed jointly. The immunoSEQ multiplex PCR was used to amplify TCRB sequences from cDNA, yielding 87-bp fragments that span the CDR3 region. Sequencing of the amplicons was performed on the Illumina HiSeq platform. The paper's data handling went like this. Synthetic template baselines were used to correct PCR bias computationally, reads within Hamming distance 2 were collapsed together, and singletons that could not be merged were discarded. Reads were aligned against IMGT so that V, D and J genes, CDR3 length and insertions or deletions at six rearrangement sites could be assigned. Within each subset, clonotype counts were normalized to sorted cell number, after which true diversity and Gini coefficients were computed with the tcR R package. Repertoire sharing was quantified using the overlap coefficient calculated on TCRB nucleotide sequences. Not all clones reach the TCRdb copy of this immuneACCESS table, which keeps in-frame sequences only. Checked studies attribute under half of the gap to unresolved V genes and leave the rest unexplained. That table gives V, J and clone size, and the DNA gave D and trimming. Across this sample there are a few hundred thousand clones, with 8.5% to 10% seen only once. The top ten constitute 0.55% to 0.75% of the sample.

Each donor gave one peripheral blood draw, averaging approximately 120 mL, which was collected into heparinised tubes. Naive, central memory, regulatory and stem cell-like memory CD4+ T cells were sorted on a BD FACSAria II using a panel including CD45RO, CCR7, CD25, CD127, CD95 and CD27. A purity above 98% was achieved for all sorted populations. PBMCs were isolated right away by Lymphoprep density gradient centrifugation and were stained directly, without culture. Samples were stained and sorted in pairs, with one healthy donor and one patient per experiment, so that batch effects were minimized. The CDR3 covers 16 residues, taking in both the cysteine and the phenylalanine. Only the CDR3 portion is preserved as DNA: 48 bases, with reading frame beginning at the first base. From V the trimming removes 5 bases and from J it removes 2 bases, while the gene matches leave 11 bases of the junction unaccounted for. CDR1 and CDR2 were assigned from the germline V gene as SGHTA and FQGNSA.

The sequence joins TRBV7-2 to TRBJ1-1; 7 nucleotides in the junction match TRBD1. The clonotype comes from a man in his thirties or forties with type 1 diabetes. The source material was central memory CD4+ T cells from blood. CDR3 sequence: CASSAGQESGNTEAFF. The bases are TGTGCCAGCAGCGCAGGACAGGAGAGTGGAAACACTGAAGCTTTCTTT.